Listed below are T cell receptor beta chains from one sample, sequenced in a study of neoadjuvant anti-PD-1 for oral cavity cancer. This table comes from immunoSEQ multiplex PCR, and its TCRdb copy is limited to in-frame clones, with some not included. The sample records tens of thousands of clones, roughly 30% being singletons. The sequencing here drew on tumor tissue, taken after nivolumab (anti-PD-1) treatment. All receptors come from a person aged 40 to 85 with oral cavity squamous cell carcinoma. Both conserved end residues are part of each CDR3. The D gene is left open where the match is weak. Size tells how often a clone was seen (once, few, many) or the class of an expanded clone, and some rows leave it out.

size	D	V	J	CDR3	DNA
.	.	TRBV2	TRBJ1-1	CASSADRMNTEAFF	TGTGCCAGCAGCGCGGACAGAATGAACACTGAAGCTTTCTTT
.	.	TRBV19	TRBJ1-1	CASSSRAAGDRSTEAFF	TGTGCCAGTAGTTCCCGCGCGGCAGGGGATAGAAGCACTGAAGCTTTCTTT
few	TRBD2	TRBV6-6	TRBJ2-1	CASSRLADEQFF	TGTGCCAGCAGCCGACTAGCCGATGAGCAGTTCTTC
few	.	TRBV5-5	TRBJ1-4	CASSPPVGEKLFF	TGTGCCAGCAGCCCACCGGTTGGGGAAAAACTGTTTTTT
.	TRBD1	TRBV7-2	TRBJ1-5	CASSLAGTATNQPQHF	TGTGCCAGCAGCTTGGCGGGGACAGCTACGAATCAGCCCCAGCATTTT
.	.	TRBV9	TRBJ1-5	CASSVGDVNQPQHF	TGTGCCAGCAGCGTAGGGGACGTCAATCAGCCCCAGCATTTT
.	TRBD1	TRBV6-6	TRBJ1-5	CASSPGTGWQPQHF	TGTGCCAGCAGCCCCGGGACAGGCTGGCAGCCCCAGCATTTT
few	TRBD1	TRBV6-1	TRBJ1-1	CASSEGTGRLDTEAFF	TGTGCCAGCAGTGAAGGGACAGGGCGGTTAGACACTGAAGCTTTCTTT
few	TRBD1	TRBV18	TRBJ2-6	CAGHRGDGANVLTF	TGTGCCGGCCACAGGGGAGATGGGGCCAACGTCCTGACTTTC
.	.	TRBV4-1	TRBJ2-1	CASSQERASLLGQFF	TGCGCCAGCAGCCAAGAGAGGGCGTCTCTATTGGGGCAGTTCTTC
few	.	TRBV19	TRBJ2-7	CASSITSSYEQYF	TGTGCCAGTAGTATTACCAGTTCCTACGAGCAGTACTTC
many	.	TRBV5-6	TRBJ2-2	CASSLGPNTGELFF	TGTGCCAGCAGCTTGGGGCCGAACACCGGGGAGCTGTTTTTT
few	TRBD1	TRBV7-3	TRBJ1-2	CASSNQDRGGYTF	TGTGCCAGCAGCAACCAGGACAGGGGGGGCTACACCTTC
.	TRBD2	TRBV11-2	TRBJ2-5	CASSSLAEETQYF	TGTGCCAGCAGCTCACTAGCGGAAGAGACCCAGTACTTC
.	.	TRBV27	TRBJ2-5	CASSLNVRGTQYF	TGTGCCAGCAGTTTAAACGTGAGAGGGACCCAGTACTTC
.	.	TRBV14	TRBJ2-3	CASSPIVDVDTQYF	TGTGCCAGCAGCCCCATAGTCGACGTCGATACGCAGTATTTT
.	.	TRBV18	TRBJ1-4	CASSPPIQDGKLFF	TGTGCCAGCTCACCACCGATACAGGATGGAAAACTGTTTTTT
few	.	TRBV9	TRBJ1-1	CASSAGPLITEAFF	TGTGCCAGCAGCGCCGGTCCCCTAATCACTGAAGCTTTCTTT
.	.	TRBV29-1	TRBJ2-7	CSVVGGGGASSYEQYF	TGCAGCGTTGTAGGTGGTGGAGGGGCGAGCTCCTACGAGCAGTACTTC
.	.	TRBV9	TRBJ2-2	CASSPSGSPGRTGELFF	TGTGCCAGCAGCCCTTCGGGCAGCCCGGGGCGCACCGGGGAGCTGTTTTTT
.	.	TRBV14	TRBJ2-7	CASSHRTQEDYEQYF	TGTGCCAGCAGCCACCGGACACAAGAAGATTACGAGCAGTACTTC
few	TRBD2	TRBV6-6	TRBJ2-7	CASSSLDGGRAYEQYF	TGTGCCAGCAGTTCCCTGGACGGCGGGAGGGCCTACGAGCAGTACTTC
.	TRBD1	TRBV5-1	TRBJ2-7	CASSWTGDSYEQYF	TGCGCCAGCAGCTGGACAGGGGACTCCTACGAGCAGTACTTC
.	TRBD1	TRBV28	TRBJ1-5	CASRSTGFTKPQHF	TGTGCCAGCAGATCGACAGGGTTTACCAAGCCCCAGCATTTT
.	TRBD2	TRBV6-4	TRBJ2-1	CASSDLAGGYNEQFF	TGTGCCAGCAGTGACCTAGCGGGAGGGTACAATGAGCAGTTCTTC
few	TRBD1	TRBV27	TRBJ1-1	CASSSPGGKDTEAFF	TGTGCCAGCAGTTCCCCAGGGGGGAAGGACACTGAAGCTTTCTTT
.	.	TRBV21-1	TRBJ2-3	CASRSPSTDTQYF	TGTGCCAGCAGGAGTCCTAGCACAGATACGCAGTATTTT
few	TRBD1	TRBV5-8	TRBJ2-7	CASSATGTGGFYEQYF	TGTGCCAGCAGCGCAACCGGGACAGGGGGATTTTACGAGCAGTACTTC
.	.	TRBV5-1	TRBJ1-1	CASSLDPGGTEAFF	TGCGCCAGCAGCTTGGATCCGGGGGGCACTGAAGCTTTCTTT
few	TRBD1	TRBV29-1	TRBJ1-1	CSAPRGGQRNTEAFF	TGCAGCGCCCCCAGGGGGGGACAGAGGAACACTGAAGCTTTCTTT
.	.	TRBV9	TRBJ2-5	CASSVAGWEETQYF	TGTGCCAGCAGCGTAGCGGGATGGGAGGAGACCCAGTACTTC
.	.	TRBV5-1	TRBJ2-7	CASAPDSSPYEQYF	TGCGCCAGCGCCCCGGATTCCTCCCCCTACGAGCAGTACTTC
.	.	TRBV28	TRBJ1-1	CASSLSQGITEAFF	TGTGCCAGCAGTTTATCGCAGGGTATCACTGAAGCTTTCTTT
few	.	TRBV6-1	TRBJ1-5	CASSVSGVPRDDQPQHF	TGTGCCAGCAGTGTATCTGGGGTTCCTCGGGATGATCAGCCCCAGCATTTT
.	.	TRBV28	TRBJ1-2	CASSVYNSGTDIYGYTF	TGTGCCAGCAGTGTTTATAATTCAGGGACGGATATTTATGGCTACACCTTC
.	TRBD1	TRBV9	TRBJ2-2	CASSLRTGGSGELFF	TGTGCCAGCAGCCTACGGACAGGGGGCTCCGGGGAGCTGTTTTTT
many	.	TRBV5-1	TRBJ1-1	CASSSGPANTEAFF	TGCGCCAGCAGCTCCGGGCCAGCGAACACTGAAGCTTTCTTT
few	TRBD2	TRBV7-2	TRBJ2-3	CASSSLAGSTNTQYF	TGTGCCAGCAGCTCTTTAGCGGGAAGCACAAATACGCAGTATTTT
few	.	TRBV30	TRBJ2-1	CAWRDPGTYRNEQFF	TGTGCCTGGAGAGACCCCGGGACTTACCGCAATGAGCAGTTCTTC
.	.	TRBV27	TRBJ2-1	CASSWQGLRVSYNEQFF	TGTGCCAGCAGTTGGCAGGGGCTCCGTGTCTCCTACAATGAGCAGTTCTTC
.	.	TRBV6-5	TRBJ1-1	CASSPGNRPEAFF	TGTGCCAGCAGCCCGGGTAATAGGCCTGAAGCTTTCTTT
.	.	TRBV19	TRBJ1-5	CASSIPGHQHF	TGTGCCAGTAGTATCCCGGGACACCAGCATTTT
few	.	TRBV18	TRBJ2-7	CASSFDGYEQYF	TGTGCCAGCTCATTCGACGGCTACGAGCAGTACTTC
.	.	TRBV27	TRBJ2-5	CASGDQFQETQYF	TGTGCCAGCGGGGATCAATTCCAAGAGACCCAGTACTTC
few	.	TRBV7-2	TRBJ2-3	CASSLGPVTDTQYF	TGTGCCAGCAGCTTAGGGCCGGTCACAGATACGCAGTATTTT
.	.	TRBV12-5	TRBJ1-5	CASGLATGGPQPQHF	TGTGCTAGTGGTTTGGCAACGGGGGGCCCTCAGCCCCAGCATTTT
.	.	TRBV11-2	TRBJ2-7	CASSPLRGATYEQYF	TGTGCCAGCAGCCCGTTGAGGGGGGCCACCTACGAGCAGTACTTC
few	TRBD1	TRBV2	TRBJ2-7	CASSGRGLGEQYF	TGTGCCAGCAGTGGCAGGGGGCTTGGCGAGCAGTACTTC
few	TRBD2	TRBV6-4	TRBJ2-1	CASSPGTSGHSYNEQFF	TGTGCCAGCAGCCCCGGGACTAGCGGGCATTCCTACAATGAGCAGTTCTTC
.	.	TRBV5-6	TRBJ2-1	CASTSGLSSYNEQFF	TGTGCCAGCACCTCCGGCCTTAGCTCCTACAATGAGCAGTTCTTC
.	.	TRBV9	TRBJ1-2	CASSVRQDLGYGYTF	TGTGCCAGCAGCGTGCGACAGGACCTGGGCTATGGCTACACCTTC
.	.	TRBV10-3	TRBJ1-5	CAISELYGDQGSNQPQHF	TGTGCCATCAGTGAGCTGTACGGAGATCAGGGTAGCAATCAGCCCCAGCATTTT
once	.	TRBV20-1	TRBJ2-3	CSASGTDTQYF	TGCAGTGCCTCCGGCACAGATACGCAGTATTTT
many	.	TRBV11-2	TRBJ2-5	CASRGFRGGQETQYF	TGTGCCAGCAGGGGTTTCAGGGGGGGGCAAGAGACCCAGTACTTC